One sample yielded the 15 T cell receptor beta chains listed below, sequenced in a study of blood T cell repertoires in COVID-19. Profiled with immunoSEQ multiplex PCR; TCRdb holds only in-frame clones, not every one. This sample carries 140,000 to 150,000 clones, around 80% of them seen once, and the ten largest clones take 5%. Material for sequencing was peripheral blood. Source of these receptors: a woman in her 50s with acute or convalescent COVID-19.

The CDR3 DNA sequence: TGTGCCACGGCACAGGGAACTCCGCGGGACAGCTATGGCTACACCTTC. It yields the protein CATAQGTPRDSYGYTF. The rearrangement uses TRBV10-3 and TRBJ1-2; 7 bases are shared with TRBD1. Trimming removed 10 bases from V and 4 bases from J; junction bases left unmatched: 18. The CDR3 covers 16 residues. Germline loops: CDR1 ENHRY, CDR2 SYGVKD.

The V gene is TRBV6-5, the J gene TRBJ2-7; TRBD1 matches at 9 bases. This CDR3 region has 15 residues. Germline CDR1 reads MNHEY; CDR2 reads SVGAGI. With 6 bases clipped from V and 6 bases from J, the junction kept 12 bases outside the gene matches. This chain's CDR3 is CASRDSGTGRAEQYF. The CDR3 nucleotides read TGTGCCAGCAGAGACTCCGGGACAGGGAGGGCCGAGCAGTACTTC.

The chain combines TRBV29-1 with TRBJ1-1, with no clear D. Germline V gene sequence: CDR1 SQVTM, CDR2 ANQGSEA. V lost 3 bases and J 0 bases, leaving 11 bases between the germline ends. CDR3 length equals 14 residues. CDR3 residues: CSVDVRGMNTEAFF. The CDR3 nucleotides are TGCAGCGTTGATGTTCGGGGAATGAACACTGAAGCTTTCTTT. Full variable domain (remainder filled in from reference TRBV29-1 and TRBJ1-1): SAVISQKPSRDICQRGTSLTIQCQVDSQVTMMFWYRQQPGQSLTLIATANQGSEATYESGFVIDKFPISRPNLTFSTLTVSNMSPEDSSIYLCSVDVRGMNTEAFFGQGTRLTVV.

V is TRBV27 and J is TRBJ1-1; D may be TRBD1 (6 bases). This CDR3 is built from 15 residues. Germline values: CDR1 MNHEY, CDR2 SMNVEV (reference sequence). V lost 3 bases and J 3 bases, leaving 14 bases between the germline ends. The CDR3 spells CASSFKTWTDTEAFF. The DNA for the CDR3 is TGTGCCAGCAGTTTCAAAACCTGGACAGACACTGAAGCTTTCTTT.

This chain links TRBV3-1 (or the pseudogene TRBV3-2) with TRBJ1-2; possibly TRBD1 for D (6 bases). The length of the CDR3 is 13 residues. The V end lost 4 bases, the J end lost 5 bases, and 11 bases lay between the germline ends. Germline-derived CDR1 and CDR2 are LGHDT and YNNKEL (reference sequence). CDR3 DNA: TGTGCCAGCAGCCCGGGGGGGCGTTATGGCTACACCTTC. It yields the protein CASSPGGRYGYTF.

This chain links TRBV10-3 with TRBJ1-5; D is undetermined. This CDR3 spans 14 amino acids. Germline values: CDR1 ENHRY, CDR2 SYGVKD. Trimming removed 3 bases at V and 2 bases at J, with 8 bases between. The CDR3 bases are TGTGCCATCAGTGATTACGGTCGCAATCAGCCCCAGCATTTT. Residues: CAISDYGRNQPQHF.

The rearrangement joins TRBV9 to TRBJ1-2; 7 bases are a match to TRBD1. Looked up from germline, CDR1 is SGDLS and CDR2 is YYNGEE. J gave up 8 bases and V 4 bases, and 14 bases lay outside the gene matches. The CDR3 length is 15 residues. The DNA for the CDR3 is TGTGCCAGCAGCCCAGGGGACAGTTCCATTGGGGGCTACACCTTC. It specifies CASSPGDSSIGGYTF.

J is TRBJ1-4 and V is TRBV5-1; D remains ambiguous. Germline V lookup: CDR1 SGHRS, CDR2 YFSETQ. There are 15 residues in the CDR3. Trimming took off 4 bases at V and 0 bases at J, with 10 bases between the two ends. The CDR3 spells CASSPNFATNEKLFF. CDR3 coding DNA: TGCGCCAGCAGCCCCAACTTTGCAACTAATGAAAAACTGTTTTTT.

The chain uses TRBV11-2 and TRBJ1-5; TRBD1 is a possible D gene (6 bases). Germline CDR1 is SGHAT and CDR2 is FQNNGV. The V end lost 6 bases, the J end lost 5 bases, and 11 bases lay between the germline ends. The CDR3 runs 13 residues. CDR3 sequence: CASSLNRDQPQHF. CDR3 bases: TGTGCCAGCAGTTTGAACAGGGATCAGCCCCAGCATTTT. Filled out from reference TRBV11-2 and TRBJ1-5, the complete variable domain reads EAGVAQSPRYKIIEKRQSVAFWCNPISGHATLYWYQQILGQGPKLLIQFQNNGVVDDSQLPKDRFSAERLKGVDSTLKIQPAKLEDSAVYLCASSLNRDQPQHFGDGTRLSIL.

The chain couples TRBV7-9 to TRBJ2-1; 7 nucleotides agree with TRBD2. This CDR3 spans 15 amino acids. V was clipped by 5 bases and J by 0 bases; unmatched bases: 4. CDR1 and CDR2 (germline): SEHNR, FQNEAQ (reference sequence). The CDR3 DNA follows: TGTGCCAGCAGCCATCGCGGGGGCTCCTACAATGAGCAGTTCTTC. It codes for CASSHRGGSYNEQFF.

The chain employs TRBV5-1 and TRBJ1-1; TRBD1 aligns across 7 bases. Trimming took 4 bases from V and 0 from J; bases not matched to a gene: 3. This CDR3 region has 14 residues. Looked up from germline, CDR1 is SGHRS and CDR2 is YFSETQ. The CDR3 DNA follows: TGCGCCAGCAGCCTGACAGGGATGAACACTGAAGCTTTCTTT. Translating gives CASSLTGMNTEAFF.

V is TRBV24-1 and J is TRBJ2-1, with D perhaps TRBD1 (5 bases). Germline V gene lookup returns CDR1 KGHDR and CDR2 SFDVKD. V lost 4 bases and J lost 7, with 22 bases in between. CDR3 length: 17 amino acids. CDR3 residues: CATSEAMSGPRENEQFF. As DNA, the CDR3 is TGTGCCACCAGTGAGGCCATGTCAGGGCCACGCGAGAATGAGCAGTTCTTC.

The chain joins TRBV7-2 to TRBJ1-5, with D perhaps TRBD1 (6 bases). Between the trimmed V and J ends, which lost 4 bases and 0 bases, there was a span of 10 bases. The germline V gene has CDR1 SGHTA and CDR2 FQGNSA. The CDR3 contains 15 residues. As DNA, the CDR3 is TGTGCCAGCAGCTCGTGGACAGATAGCAATCAGCCCCAGCATTTT. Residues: CASSSWTDSNQPQHF.

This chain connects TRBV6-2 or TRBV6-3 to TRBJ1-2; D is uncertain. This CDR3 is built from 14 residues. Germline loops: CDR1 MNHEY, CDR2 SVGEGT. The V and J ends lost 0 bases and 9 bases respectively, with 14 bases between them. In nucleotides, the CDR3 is TGTGCCAGCAGTTACTCTGTAGAGGGAATCAGCTACACCTTC. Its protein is CASSYSVEGISYTF.

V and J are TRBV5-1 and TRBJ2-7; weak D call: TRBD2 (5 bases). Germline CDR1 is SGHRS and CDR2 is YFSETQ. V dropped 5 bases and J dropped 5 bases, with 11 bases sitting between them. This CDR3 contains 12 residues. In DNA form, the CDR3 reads TGCGCCAGCAGTGTGGGAGACCACGAGCAGTACTTC. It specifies CASSVGDHEQYF.